This TCR beta chain comes out of a study of OX40 agonist ivuxolimab in advanced cancers. Looking at the study overall: Antecedent anti-PD-1, anti-PD-L1 or anti-CTLA-4 therapy was permissible, with 40% having received some. Findings and caveats of the study: Not determined was the antigen specificity of the expanded peripheral T cells.

About this clone: Antigen unknown.

Clones were read by immunoSEQ multiplex PCR, and TCRdb kept only the in-frame ones, dropping some. The sample lists around 59,000 clones, roughly 87% occurring once. The TCR originated in an adult with an advanced solid tumor such as melanoma, head and neck, liver or kidney cancer. The sample was CD4+ or CD8+ T cells sorted from blood, taken in a trial of the OX40 agonist ivuxolimab.

This CDR3 is CASSIAAGPSYEQYV. The CDR3 coding sequence is TGTGCCAGTAGTATTGCGGCAGGACCCTCGTACGAGCAGTACGTC. The rearrangement links TRBV19 to TRBJ2-7; D unclear. The CDR3 is made up of 15 amino acids. Germline V lookup: CDR1 LNHDA, CDR2 SQIVND (reference sequence). The V end lost 3 bases, the J end lost 4 bases, and 16 bases lay between the germline ends.